Given below is one T cell receptor (beta chain) in context. This clonotype was detected many times. Its cognate antigen has yet to be identified. Within one base of it there is no much larger clone, and no base qualities were kept. The data were taken from a study of breast tumors, draining lymph nodes, adjacent tissues (dated by TCRdb to the mid-2010s). Describing the broader study: Breast cancer patients provided tumor, adjacent nontumor tissue and axillary lymph nodes, and the study compared the TCR beta repertoires across these three sources. The study aimed to assess the relationships and possible T-cell exchange between tumor, surrounding tissue and draining lymph node repertoires in human breast cancer.

The sequencer listed for this sample is Illumina HiSeq 2000. Multiplex PCR amplification was used to build the TCR beta chain libraries. High-throughput sequencing was used to analyze the amplified TCR beta chain products. TCRdb handled the public reads itself, with Q25 trimming in fastp and clone calling in MiXCR, and kept productive beta chains. Each entry is one CDR3 protein sequence, shown with its most common DNA and genes. In this sample the table shows about 200,000 distinct CDR3 sequences, around 29% of which occur a single time. The ten biggest clones cover about 4.3% of the sample. General study outcomes and caveats: The data were considered consistent with the idea that most tumor T cells come from the lymph node and then expand in tumor tissue. T-cell repertoire diversity in tumors was found to be lower than in lymph nodes but higher than in nontumor tissue, and preferential V and J gene usage was observed. In luminal-like breast cancer, tumor and nontumor tissue repertoires resembled each other significantly more than in basal-like breast cancer. The study presented the conclusion that tumor T cells originate in lymph nodes as consistent with a hypothesis, not as something directly demonstrated.

Based on the germline V gene (reference sequence), the CDR1 and CDR2 sequences are GTSNPN and SVGIG. The CDR3 sequence holds 16 residues, the cysteine and phenylalanine included. Of all the DNA, just the CDR3 is kept, 48 bases in frame from base 1. Here V drops 3 bases and J drops 4 bases, and the junction holds 12 bases not matched to any gene. The axillary draining lymph nodes of breast cancer patients were the source of the lymph node samples. The sequence is built from TRBV30 and TRBJ1-2; TRBD1 agrees with 9 junctional bases. Material for sequencing was axillary lymph node tissue. The receptor's source is a female donor with breast cancer. Some clones in this sample may be carry-over from other donors' samples. The base sequence is TGTGCCTGGAGCCCAGGTCCCTTACAGGGGGCCTATGGCTACACCTTC. Translated, it gives CAWSPGPLQGAYGYTF.